The 5 T cell receptor beta chains in this list originate from one sample, sequenced in a study of blood T cell repertoires in COVID-19. Assay: immunoSEQ multiplex PCR; the TCRdb copy retains only in-frame clones and omits some. There are over 150,000 clones in the sample; around 85% occur only once, and 1.1% lies in the top ten. Specimen: peripheral blood. The receptor source for this set is a man aged 25-40 years with acute or convalescent COVID-19.

The rearrangement joins TRBV19 to TRBJ1-5; D not resolved. V gave up 3 bases and J gave up 3 bases, with 18 bases separating them. The CDR3 is made up of 17 amino acids. The V gene's germline CDR1 is LNHDA and CDR2 SQIVND (reference sequence). The CDR3 region is CASSINSGPLDNQPQHF. The CDR3 DNA follows: TGTGCCAGTAGTATTAACTCGGGTCCTCTCGACAATCAGCCCCAGCATTTT.

The rearrangement links TRBV4-1 to TRBJ2-7; maybe TRBD2 (6 bases). The CDR3 contains 13 residues. V was trimmed by 2 bases and J by 9 bases, leaving 14 bases between them. CDR1 is MGHRA and CDR2 is YSYEKL in the germline V gene. CDR3 region: CASSQIRGGRQYF. The CDR3 nucleotides read TGCGCCAGCAGCCAAATAAGGGGAGGACGGCAGTACTTC.

The chain links TRBV20-1 to TRBJ1-5; a weak D match, TRBD1 (5 bases). There are 15 residues in the CDR3. The germline V gene has CDR1 DFQATT and CDR2 SNEGSKA (reference sequence). V was cut by 6 bases and J by 3 bases, with 18 bases left in between. The DNA of the CDR3 is TGCAGTGCCAGTCCTTTAGTCAGGGACAATCAGCCCCAGCATTTT. This encodes CSASPLVRDNQPQHF.

The chain employs TRBV7-8 and TRBJ2-1; possible D gene TRBD2, 7 bases. The CDR3 loop spans 16 amino acids. The V end lost 5 bases, the J end lost 4 bases, and 18 bases lay between the germline ends. The germline V gene has CDR1 SGHVS and CDR2 FQNEAQ. The CDR3 region is CASSPLGGGLYNEQFF. The DNA for the CDR3 is TGTGCCAGCAGCCCCCTTGGGGGGGGCCTTTACAATGAGCAGTTCTTC. Combining the CDR3 with reference TRBV7-8 and TRBJ2-1 gives the whole variable domain GAGVSQSPRYKVAKRGQDVALRCDPISGHVSLFWYQQALGQGPEFLTYFQNEAQLDKSGLPSDRFFAERPEGSVSTLKIQRTQQEDSAVYLCASSPLGGGLYNEQFFGPGTRLTVL.

The CDR3 bases are TGTGCCAGCAGCCGACAGGGAACGTTTACCTTC. Translation: CASSRQGTFTF. The chain links TRBV3-1 (or the pseudogene TRBV3-2) to TRBJ1-2, with 7 nucleotides matching TRBD1. The CDR3 covers 11 residues. J was trimmed by 14 bases and V by 4 bases; bases with no gene match: 7. The germline CDR1 and CDR2 sequences are LGHDT and YNNKEL (reference sequence).